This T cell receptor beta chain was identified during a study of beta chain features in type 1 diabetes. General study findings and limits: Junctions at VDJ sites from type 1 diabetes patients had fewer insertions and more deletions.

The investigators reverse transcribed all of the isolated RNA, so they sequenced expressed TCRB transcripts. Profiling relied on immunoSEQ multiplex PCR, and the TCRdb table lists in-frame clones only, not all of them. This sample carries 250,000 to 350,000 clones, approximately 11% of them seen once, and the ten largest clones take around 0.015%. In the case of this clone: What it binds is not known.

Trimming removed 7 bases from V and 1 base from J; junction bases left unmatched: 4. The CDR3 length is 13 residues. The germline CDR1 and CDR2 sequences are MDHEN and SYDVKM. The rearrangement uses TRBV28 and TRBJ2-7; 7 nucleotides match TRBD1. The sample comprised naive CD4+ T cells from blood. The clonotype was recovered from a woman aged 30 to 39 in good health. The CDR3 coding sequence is TGTGCCAGCAAGTTGACAGGGTCCTACGAGCAGTACTTC. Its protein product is CASKLTGSYEQYF.